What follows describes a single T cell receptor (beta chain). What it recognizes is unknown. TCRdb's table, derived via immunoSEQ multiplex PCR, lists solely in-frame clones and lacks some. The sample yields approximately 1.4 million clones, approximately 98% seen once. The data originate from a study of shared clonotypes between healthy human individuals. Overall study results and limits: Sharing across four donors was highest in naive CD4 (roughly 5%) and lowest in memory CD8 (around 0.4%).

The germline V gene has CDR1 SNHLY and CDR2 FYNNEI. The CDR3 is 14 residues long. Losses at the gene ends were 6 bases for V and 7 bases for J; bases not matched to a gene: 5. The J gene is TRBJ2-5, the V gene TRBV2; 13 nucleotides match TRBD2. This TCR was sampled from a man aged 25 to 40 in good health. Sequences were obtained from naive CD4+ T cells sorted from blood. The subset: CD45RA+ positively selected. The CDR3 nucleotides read TGTGCCAGCAGACTAGCGGGAGGGCCTGGGACCCAGTACTTC. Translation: CASRLAGGPGTQYF.